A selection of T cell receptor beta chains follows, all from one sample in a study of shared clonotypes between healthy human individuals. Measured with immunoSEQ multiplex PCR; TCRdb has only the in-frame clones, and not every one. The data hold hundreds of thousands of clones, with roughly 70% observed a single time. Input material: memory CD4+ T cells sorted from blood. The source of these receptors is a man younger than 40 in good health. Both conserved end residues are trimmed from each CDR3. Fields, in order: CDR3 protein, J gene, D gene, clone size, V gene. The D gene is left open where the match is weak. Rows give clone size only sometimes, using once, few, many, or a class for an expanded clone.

CDR3 protein: AWSRGGEKLF
J gene: TRBJ1-4
D gene: .
clone size: .
V gene: TRBV30

CDR3 protein: ASSPGQVLYEQY
J gene: TRBJ2-7
D gene: TRBD1
clone size: .
V gene: TRBV18

CDR3 protein: ATSRRSGTSQSYEQY
J gene: TRBJ2-7
D gene: TRBD2
clone size: .
V gene: TRBV15

CDR3 protein: AWTDLGPAGYT
J gene: TRBJ1-2
D gene: .
clone size: few
V gene: TRBV30

CDR3 protein: ASSLAGLGSGNTIY
J gene: TRBJ1-3
D gene: .
clone size: .
V gene: TRBV5-1

CDR3 protein: ASSLAGYTYGYT
J gene: TRBJ1-2
D gene: .
clone size: .
V gene: TRBV28

CDR3 protein: SVEPNYNEQF
J gene: TRBJ2-1
D gene: .
clone size: .
V gene: TRBV29-1

CDR3 protein: ASSPFQVPYEQY
J gene: TRBJ2-7
D gene: .
clone size: .
V gene: TRBV7-8

CDR3 protein: ASSLASGSSLGF
J gene: TRBJ2-1
D gene: .
clone size: .
V gene: TRBV11-2

CDR3 protein: ATSLRSVNEQF
J gene: TRBJ2-1
D gene: .
clone size: once
V gene: TRBV15

CDR3 protein: ASRQGLNTEAF
J gene: TRBJ1-1
D gene: TRBD1
clone size: once
V gene: TRBV10-1

CDR3 protein: ASRAKRRTGTDFYEQY
J gene: TRBJ2-7
D gene: TRBD1
clone size: .
V gene: TRBV23-1

CDR3 protein: ASGLVGLAGSKF
J gene: TRBJ2-1
D gene: TRBD2
clone size: .
V gene: TRBV12-5

CDR3 protein: ASSLWGANSGNTIY
J gene: TRBJ1-3
D gene: .
clone size: .
V gene: TRBV28

CDR3 protein: ASSLAGQGAEAF
J gene: TRBJ1-1
D gene: TRBD1
clone size: .
V gene: TRBV7-2

CDR3 protein: ASSPLPGANTEAF
J gene: TRBJ1-1
D gene: .
clone size: few
V gene: TRBV18

CDR3 protein: ASSPPSGRGNEQF
J gene: TRBJ2-1
D gene: .
clone size: .
V gene: TRBV18

CDR3 protein: ASRAKGTGGFWNIQY
J gene: TRBJ2-4
D gene: TRBD1
clone size: .
V gene: TRBV28

CDR3 protein: ATEGQGANEQY
J gene: TRBJ2-7
D gene: TRBD1
clone size: .
V gene: TRBV2

CDR3 protein: ASSLGNNEQF
J gene: TRBJ2-1
D gene: .
clone size: .
V gene: TRBV5-5

CDR3 protein: ASSVVGSFTETQY
J gene: TRBJ2-5
D gene: .
clone size: .
V gene: TRBV9

CDR3 protein: ASSLGDRGNYGYT
J gene: TRBJ1-2
D gene: TRBD1
clone size: .
V gene: TRBV7-2

CDR3 protein: ASSLDSSTDTQY
J gene: TRBJ2-3
D gene: .
clone size: .
V gene: TRBV7-9

CDR3 protein: ASSLAVGSYEQY
J gene: TRBJ2-7
D gene: .
clone size: .
V gene: TRBV5-1

CDR3 protein: ASSPGQGLYNEQF
J gene: TRBJ2-1
D gene: .
clone size: .
V gene: TRBV18

CDR3 protein: ASSSIRRGLGEKLF
J gene: TRBJ1-4
D gene: .
clone size: once
V gene: TRBV28

CDR3 protein: SVEVSGFGEQY
J gene: TRBJ2-7
D gene: .
clone size: few
V gene: TRBV29-1

CDR3 protein: SASDGTSSN
J gene: TRBJ2-3
D gene: .
clone size: few
V gene: TRBV20-1

CDR3 protein: ASSNSGLNYEQY
J gene: TRBJ2-7
D gene: .
clone size: .
V gene: TRBV9

CDR3 protein: SVEGTQGAQTEAF
J gene: TRBJ1-1
D gene: TRBD1
clone size: .
V gene: TRBV29-1

CDR3 protein: ASSAGAGKAF
J gene: TRBJ1-1
D gene: .
clone size: many
V gene: TRBV6-1

CDR3 protein: ASSDGAGGSF
J gene: TRBJ1-1
D gene: .
clone size: .
V gene: TRBV10-1

CDR3 protein: ASSVLAGGEQF
J gene: TRBJ2-1
D gene: TRBD2
clone size: .
V gene: TRBV5-1

CDR3 protein: SVGSGTSGRTQY
J gene: TRBJ2-3
D gene: TRBD2
clone size: .
V gene: TRBV29-1

CDR3 protein: ASSLTANRVETQY
J gene: TRBJ2-5
D gene: .
clone size: few
V gene: TRBV27

CDR3 protein: ASSEAGAPETQY
J gene: TRBJ2-5
D gene: TRBD2
clone size: .
V gene: TRBV25-1

CDR3 protein: ASSDAGQRNTIY
J gene: TRBJ1-3
D gene: TRBD1
clone size: .
V gene: TRBV2

CDR3 protein: ASSVLPSVGETQY
J gene: TRBJ2-5
D gene: .
clone size: few
V gene: TRBV9

CDR3 protein: ASRKQGCGGQPQH
J gene: TRBJ1-5
D gene: .
clone size: many
V gene: TRBV23-1